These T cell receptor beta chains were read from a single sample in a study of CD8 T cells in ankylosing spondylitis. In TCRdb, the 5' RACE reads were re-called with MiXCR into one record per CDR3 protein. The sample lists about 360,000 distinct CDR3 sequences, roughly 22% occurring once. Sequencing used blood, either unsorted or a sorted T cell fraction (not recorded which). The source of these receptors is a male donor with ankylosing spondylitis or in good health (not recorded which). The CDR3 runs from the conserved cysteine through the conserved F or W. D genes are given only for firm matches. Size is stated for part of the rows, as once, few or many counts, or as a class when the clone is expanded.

CASSLNGAGGPDTQYF | TGTGCCAGCAGCTTAAACGGGGCAGGGGGCCCAGATACGCAGTATTTT | TRBJ2-3 | TRBD1 | - | TRBV7-3
CASSPPGTPNTEAFF | TGTGCCAGCAGCCCGCCCGGGACACCAAACACTGAAGCTTTCTTT | TRBJ1-1 | - | - | TRBV7-8
CATRATADTQYF | TGTGCCACCAGAGCAACTGCAGATACGCAGTATTTT | TRBJ2-3 | - | - | TRBV24-1
CASSKGPHTGELFF | TGTGCCAGCAGTAAGGGACCGCACACCGGGGAGCTGTTTTTT | TRBJ2-2 | - | few | TRBV12-3/TRBV12-4
CASRWGASEAFF | TGTGCCAGCAGGTGGGGCGCATCTGAAGCTTTCTTT | TRBJ1-1 | - | - | TRBV6-5
CASSREILPPGQGGTDTQYF | TGCGCCAGCAGCCGCGAAATACTACCTCCGGGCCAGGGAGGGACAGATACGCAGTATTTT | TRBJ2-3 | TRBD2 | few | TRBV4-1
CAILDRRYADTQYF | TGTGCCATCCTAGACAGGCGCTACGCAGATACGCAGTATTTT | TRBJ2-3 | - | few | TRBV10-3
CASSNTWTGSNNEQFF | TGTGCCAGCAGTAACACCTGGACAGGCTCAAACAATGAGCAGTTCTTC | TRBJ2-1 | TRBD1 | many | TRBV2
CASRAGGLISPLHF | TGTGCCAGCAGAGCGGGGGGACTAATTTCTCCCCTCCACTTT | TRBJ1-6 | - | few | TRBV12-3/TRBV12-4
CASSSGTSGQGTDTQYF | TGTGCCAGCAGTTCCGGAACTAGCGGGCAGGGCACAGATACGCAGTATTTT | TRBJ2-3 | TRBD2 | - | TRBV12-3/TRBV12-4
CAIRPARRQPQHF | TGTGCCATCCGCCCGGCCCGGCGGCAGCCCCAGCATTTT | TRBJ1-5 | - | - | TRBV12-3/TRBV12-4
CASSPGGPEQFF | TGCGCCAGCAGCCCAGGGGGCCCGGAGCAGTTCTTC | TRBJ2-1 | TRBD1 | - | TRBV5-1
CASGTLDEQYF | TGTGCCAGCGGGACACTCGACGAGCAGTACTTC | TRBJ2-7 | - | few | TRBV28
CASTRGRSQETQYF | TGTGCCAGCACAAGAGGACGCAGCCAAGAGACCCAGTACTTC | TRBJ2-5 | - | - | TRBV6-5
CASSPAPDYEQYF | TGCGCCAGCAGCCCCGCACCAGACTACGAGCAGTACTTC | TRBJ2-7 | - | - | TRBV4-1
CSVYGAYEQYF | TGCAGCGTATACGGGGCGTACGAGCAGTACTTC | TRBJ2-7 | - | few | TRBV29-1
CASSLGTPGEQFF | TGTGCCAGCAGTTTAGGGACTCCGGGGGAGCAGTTCTTC | TRBJ2-1 | - | - | TRBV12-3/TRBV12-4
CASSPRPLGGEQFF | TGTGCCAGCAGCCCCCGCCCTCTCGGGGGTGAGCAGTTCTTC | TRBJ2-1 | - | few | TRBV9
CASSLVGDGEQYF | TGTGCCAGCAGCTTGGTTGGGGATGGCGAGCAGTACTTC | TRBJ2-7 | - | few | TRBV5-6
CASSRGGYGADTQYF | TGTGCCAGCAGCAGAGGGGGGTATGGCGCAGATACGCAGTATTTT | TRBJ2-3 | - | - | TRBV9
CATSRDRGTTSYEQYF | TGTGCCACCAGCAGAGATCGGGGGACCACCTCCTACGAGCAGTACTTC | TRBJ2-7 | - | once | TRBV15
CASSYFQTQETQYF | TGTGCCAGCAGTTACTTCCAGACCCAAGAGACCCAGTACTTC | TRBJ2-5 | - | - | TRBV6-5
CASSPDGTGIIYEQYF | TGTGCCAGCTCACCAGATGGGACAGGGATCATCTACGAGCAGTACTTC | TRBJ2-7 | TRBD1 | - | TRBV18
CASMWGLAGGPGDTQYF | TGCGCCAGCATGTGGGGACTAGCGGGGGGGCCGGGAGATACGCAGTATTTT | TRBJ2-3 | TRBD2 | - | TRBV5-1
CASSFRGLLSGANVLTF | TGTGCCAGCAGTTTCAGGGGACTCCTCTCTGGGGCCAACGTCCTGACTTTC | TRBJ2-6 | - | - | TRBV12-3/TRBV12-4
CASSPSGARTDTQYF | TGTGCCAGCAGCCCTAGCGGGGCGCGCACAGATACGCAGTATTTT | TRBJ2-3 | TRBD2 | - | TRBV7-6
CASSHPTTPYGYTF | TGTGCCAGCAGCCACCCGACGACACCCTATGGCTACACCTTC | TRBJ1-2 | - | few | TRBV7-9
CSARDRRENTEAFF | TGCAGTGCTAGAGATCGCAGAGAGAACACTGAAGCTTTCTTT | TRBJ1-1 | - | few | TRBV20-1
CAISESPFGGNGYTF | TGTGCCATCAGTGAGTCTCCCTTCGGGGGAAATGGCTACACCTTC | TRBJ1-2 | - | - | TRBV10-3
CASTSGGSNTEAFF | TGTGCCAGCACCTCGGGAGGGTCCAACACTGAAGCTTTCTTT | TRBJ1-1 | - | - | TRBV7-8
CASSLLGERGPDTQYF | TGTGCCAGCAGCTTATTGGGGGAGCGGGGTCCAGATACGCAGTATTTT | TRBJ2-3 | TRBD2 | - | TRBV7-9
CASSQDELSTDTQYF | TGCGCCAGCAGCCAAGACGAACTTAGCACAGATACGCAGTATTTT | TRBJ2-3 | - | few | TRBV4-1
CASSMWLANGELFF | TGTGCCAGTAGTATGTGGCTAGCTAACGGGGAGCTGTTTTTT | TRBJ2-2 | - | - | TRBV19
CSARVQGNTEAFF | TGCAGTGCTAGAGTACAGGGGAACACTGAAGCTTTCTTT | TRBJ1-1 | - | - | TRBV20-1
CASSASGGPPYNEQFF | TGTGCCAGCAGTGCAAGCGGGGGGCCGCCCTACAATGAGCAGTTCTTC | TRBJ2-1 | TRBD2 | - | TRBV2
CASSLVGVLRSPLHF | TGTGCCAGCAGCTTAGTTGGGGTGTTGCGTTCACCCCTCCACTTT | TRBJ1-6 | - | - | TRBV7-8
CASSLGWGTDADTQYF | TGTGCCAGCAGCTTAGGATGGGGGACCGACGCGGATACGCAGTATTTT | TRBJ2-3 | - | - | TRBV7-2
CASSPEGRFDPGELFF | TGCGCCAGCAGCCCGGAGGGTAGATTCGACCCCGGGGAGCTGTTTTTT | TRBJ2-2 | - | - | TRBV4-1
CASSFPSGGARDTQYF | TGTGCCAGCAGCTTCCCTAGCGGGGGGGCCCGAGATACGCAGTATTTT | TRBJ2-3 | TRBD2 | - | TRBV13